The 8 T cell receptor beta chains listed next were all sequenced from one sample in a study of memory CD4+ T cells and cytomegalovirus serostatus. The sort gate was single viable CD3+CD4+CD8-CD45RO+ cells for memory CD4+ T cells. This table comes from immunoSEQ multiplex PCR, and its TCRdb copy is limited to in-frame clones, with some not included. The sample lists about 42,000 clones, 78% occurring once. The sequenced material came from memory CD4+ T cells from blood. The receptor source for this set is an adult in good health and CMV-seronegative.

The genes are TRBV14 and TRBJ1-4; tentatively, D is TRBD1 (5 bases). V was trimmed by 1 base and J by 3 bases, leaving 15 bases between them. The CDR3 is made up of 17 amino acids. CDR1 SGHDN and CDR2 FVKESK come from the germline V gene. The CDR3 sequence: CASSQASARGSNEKLFF. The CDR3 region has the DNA TGTGCCAGCAGCCAAGCTTCTGCGAGGGGCTCTAATGAAAAACTGTTTTTT.

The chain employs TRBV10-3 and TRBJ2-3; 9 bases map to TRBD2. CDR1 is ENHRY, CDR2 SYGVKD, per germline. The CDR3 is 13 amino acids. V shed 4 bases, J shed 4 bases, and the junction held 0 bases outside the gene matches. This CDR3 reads CAISVAGADTQYF. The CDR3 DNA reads TGTGCCATCAGTGTAGCGGGAGCAGATACGCAGTATTTT.

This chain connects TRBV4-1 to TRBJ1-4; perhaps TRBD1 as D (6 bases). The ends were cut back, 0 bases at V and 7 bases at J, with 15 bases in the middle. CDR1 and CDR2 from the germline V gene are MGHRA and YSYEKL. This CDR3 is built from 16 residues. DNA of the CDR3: TGCGCCAGCAGCCAAGATCAGCCGGGAGGGGGTGAAAAACTGTTTTTT. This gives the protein CASSQDQPGGGEKLFF.

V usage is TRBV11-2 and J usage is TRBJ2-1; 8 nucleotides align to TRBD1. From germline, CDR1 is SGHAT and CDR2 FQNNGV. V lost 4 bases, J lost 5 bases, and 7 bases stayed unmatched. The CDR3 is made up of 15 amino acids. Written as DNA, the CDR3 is TGTGCCAGCAGCTCTTCGGACAGGGCCGACAATGAGCAGTTCTTC. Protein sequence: CASSSSDRADNEQFF.

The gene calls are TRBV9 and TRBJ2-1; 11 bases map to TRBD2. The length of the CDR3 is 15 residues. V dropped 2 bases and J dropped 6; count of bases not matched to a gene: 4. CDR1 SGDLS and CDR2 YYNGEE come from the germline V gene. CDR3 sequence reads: CASSVALAGANEQFF. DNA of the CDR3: TGTGCCAGCAGCGTGGCACTAGCGGGGGCCAATGAGCAGTTCTTC.

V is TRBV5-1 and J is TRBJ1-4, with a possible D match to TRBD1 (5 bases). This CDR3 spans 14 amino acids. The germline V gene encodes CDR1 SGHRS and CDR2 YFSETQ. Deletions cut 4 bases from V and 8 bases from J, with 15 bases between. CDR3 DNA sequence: TGCGCCAGCAGCGAGGACGGGGGTTGGGAAAAACTGTTTTTT. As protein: CASSEDGGWEKLFF.

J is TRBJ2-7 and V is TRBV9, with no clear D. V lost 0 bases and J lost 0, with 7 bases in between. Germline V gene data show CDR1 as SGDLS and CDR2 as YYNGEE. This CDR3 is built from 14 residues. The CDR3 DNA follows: TGTGCCAGCAGCGTAGACGGCCGCTCCTACGAGCAGTACTTC. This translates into CASSVDGRSYEQYF.

CDR3 DNA sequence: TGTGCCAGTAGTATATCGTTAGAGGTTACATTCCCTGAAGCTTTCTTT. Encoded protein: CASSISLEVTFPEAFF. The chain employs TRBV19 and TRBJ1-1; D remains unclear. Germline V gives CDR1 LNHDA, CDR2 SQIVND (reference sequence). The V gene lost 2 bases and the J gene lost 6 bases, with 19 bases spanning the gap. The CDR3 loop spans 16 amino acids.